This T cell receptor (beta chain) was sequenced in a study of blood T cell repertoires in COVID-19. Study context: From the United States, Italy and Spain came samples of acute and convalescent COVID-19.

In the authors' methods: Amplification of reference gene primers was used by the study to estimate nucleated cell counts. Generated by immunoSEQ multiplex PCR, the TCRdb table keeps only in-frame clones and is missing some. D and trimming come from the DNA, and the V and J calls and clone size come from that table. There are roughly 100,000 clones in the sample; around 89% occur only once, and roughly 5% lies in the top ten. Germline CDR1 is MNHEY and CDR2 is SMNVEV (reference sequence). The CDR3 has 17 residues. The V and J ends lost 7 bases and 3 bases, in that order; junction bases with no gene match: 7.

The material sequenced was peripheral blood. The V call is TRBV27, the J call TRBJ2-6; 12 bases map to TRBD1. The origin of this receptor is a woman older than 75 with active COVID-19. CDR3 sequence reads: CASTVGTGGFGANVLTF. CDR3 DNA sequence: TGTGCCAGCACCGTCGGGACAGGGGGCTTTGGGGCCAACGTCCTGACTTTC.